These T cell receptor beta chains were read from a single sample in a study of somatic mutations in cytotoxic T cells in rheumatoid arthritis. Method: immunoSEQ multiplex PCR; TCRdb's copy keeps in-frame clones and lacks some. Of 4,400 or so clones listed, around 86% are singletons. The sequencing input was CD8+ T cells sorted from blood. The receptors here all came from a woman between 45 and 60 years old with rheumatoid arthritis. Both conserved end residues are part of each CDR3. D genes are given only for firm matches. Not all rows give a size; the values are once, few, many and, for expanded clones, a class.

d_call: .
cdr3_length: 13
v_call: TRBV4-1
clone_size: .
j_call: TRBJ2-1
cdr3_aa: CASSLAGENEQFF
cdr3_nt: TGCGCCAGCAGTCTTGCCGGTGAGAATGAGCAGTTCTTC

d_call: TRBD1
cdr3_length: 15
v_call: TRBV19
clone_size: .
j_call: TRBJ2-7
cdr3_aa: CASTSGTAFSYEQYF
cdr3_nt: TGTGCCAGTACCTCCGGGACAGCCTTCTCCTACGAGCAGTACTTC

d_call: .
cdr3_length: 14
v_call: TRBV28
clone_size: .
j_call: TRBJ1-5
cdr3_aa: CASSLQGFNQPQHF
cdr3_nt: TGTGCCAGCAGTCTACAGGGATTCAATCAGCCCCAGCATTTT

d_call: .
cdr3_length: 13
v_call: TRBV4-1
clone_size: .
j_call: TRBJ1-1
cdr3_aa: CASSHEGGVEAFF
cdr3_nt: TGCGCCAGCAGCCATGAAGGGGGGGTTGAAGCTTTCTTT

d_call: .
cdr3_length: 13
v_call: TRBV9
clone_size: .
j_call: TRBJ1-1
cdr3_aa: CASDAGGNTEAFF
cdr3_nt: TGTGCCAGCGACGCGGGGGGGAACACTGAAGCTTTCTTT

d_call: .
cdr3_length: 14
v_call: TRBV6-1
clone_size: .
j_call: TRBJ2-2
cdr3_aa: CASSEELHTGELFF
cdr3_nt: TGTGCCAGCAGTGAAGAGCTCCACACCGGGGAGCTGTTTTTT

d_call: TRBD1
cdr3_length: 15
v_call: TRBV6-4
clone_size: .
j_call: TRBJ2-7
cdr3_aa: CASSVGTGGVYEQYF
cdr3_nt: TGTGCCAGCAGTGTTGGGACAGGGGGCGTTTACGAGCAGTACTTC

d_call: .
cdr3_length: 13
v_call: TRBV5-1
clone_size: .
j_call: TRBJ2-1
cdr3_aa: CASADFYGNEQFF
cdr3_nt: TGCGCCAGCGCGGACTTCTACGGAAATGAGCAGTTCTTC

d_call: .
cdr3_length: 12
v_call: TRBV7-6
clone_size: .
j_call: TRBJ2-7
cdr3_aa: CASSLGRDEQYF
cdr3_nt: TGTGCCAGCAGCTTAGGCAGGGACGAGCAGTACTTC

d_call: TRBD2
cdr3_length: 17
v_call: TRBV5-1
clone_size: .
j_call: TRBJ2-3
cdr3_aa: CASSFFPLAGESDTQYF
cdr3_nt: TGCGCCAGCAGCTTTTTCCCACTAGCGGGAGAGTCAGATACGCAGTATTTT

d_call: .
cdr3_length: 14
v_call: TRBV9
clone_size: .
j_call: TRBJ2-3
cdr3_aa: CASNGGVVADTQYF
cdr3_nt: TGTGCCAGCAACGGCGGGGTGGTTGCAGATACGCAGTATTTT

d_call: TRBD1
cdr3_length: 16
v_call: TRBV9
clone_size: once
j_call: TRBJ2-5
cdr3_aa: CASSVTPQGVQETQYF
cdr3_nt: TGTGCCAGCAGCGTCACCCCCCAGGGGGTCCAAGAGACCCAGTACTTC

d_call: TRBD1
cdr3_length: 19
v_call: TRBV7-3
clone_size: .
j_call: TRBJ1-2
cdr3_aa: CASSLTTGGEVPGLYGYTF
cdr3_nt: TGTGCCAGCAGCCTGACGACAGGGGGCGAGGTCCCAGGTCTCTATGGCTACACCTTC

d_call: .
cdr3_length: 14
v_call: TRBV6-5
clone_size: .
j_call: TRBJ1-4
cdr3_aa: CASSYTGREEKLFF
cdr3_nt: TGTGCCAGCAGTTACACCGGCCGGGAGGAAAAACTGTTTTTT

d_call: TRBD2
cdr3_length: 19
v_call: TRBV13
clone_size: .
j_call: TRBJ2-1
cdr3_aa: CASSLAGRVVAGPYNEQFF
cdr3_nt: TGTGCCAGCAGCTTAGCGGGGCGGGTAGTAGCGGGACCCTACAATGAGCAGTTCTTC

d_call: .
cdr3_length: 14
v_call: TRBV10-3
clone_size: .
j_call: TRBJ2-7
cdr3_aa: CAIRLGTSTDEQYF
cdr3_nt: TGTGCCATCCGGCTCGGGACAAGTACGGACGAGCAGTACTTC

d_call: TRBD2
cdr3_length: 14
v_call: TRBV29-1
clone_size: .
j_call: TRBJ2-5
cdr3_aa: CSAQWAGGEETQYF
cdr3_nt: TGCAGCGCCCAGTGGGCGGGGGGTGAGGAGACCCAGTACTTC

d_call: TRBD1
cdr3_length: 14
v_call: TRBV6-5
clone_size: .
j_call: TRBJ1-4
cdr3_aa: CASSRQGSHEKLFF
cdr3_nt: TGTGCCAGCAGTAGACAGGGGTCCCACGAAAAACTGTTTTTT

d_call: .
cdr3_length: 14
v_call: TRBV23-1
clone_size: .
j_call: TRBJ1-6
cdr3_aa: CASRRTAYNSPLHF
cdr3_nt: TGCGCCAGCCGAAGGACAGCTTATAATTCACCCCTCCACTTT

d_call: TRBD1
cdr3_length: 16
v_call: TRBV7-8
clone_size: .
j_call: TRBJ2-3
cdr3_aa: CASSLDGTGESDTQYF
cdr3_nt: TGTGCCAGCAGCTTGGACGGGACAGGGGAATCAGATACGCAGTATTTT

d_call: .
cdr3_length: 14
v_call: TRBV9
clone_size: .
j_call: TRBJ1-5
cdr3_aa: CASSVGGEDQPQHF
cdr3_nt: TGTGCCAGCAGCGTAGGGGGGGAGGATCAGCCCCAGCATTTT

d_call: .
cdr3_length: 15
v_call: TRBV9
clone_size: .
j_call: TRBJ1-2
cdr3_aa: CASSSPRDNSHGYTF
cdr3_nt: TGTGCCAGCAGCTCACCCCGGGACAATTCCCACGGCTACACCTTC

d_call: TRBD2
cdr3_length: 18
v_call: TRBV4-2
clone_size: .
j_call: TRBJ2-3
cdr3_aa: CASSQDWQRGVHVDTQYF
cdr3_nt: TGTGCCAGCAGCCAAGACTGGCAGCGGGGGGTTCATGTAGATACGCAGTATTTT

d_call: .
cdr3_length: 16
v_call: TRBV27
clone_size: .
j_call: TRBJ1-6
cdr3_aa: CASSLAGRNYNSPLHF
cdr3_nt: TGTGCCAGCAGTTTAGCAGGGCGCAACTATAATTCCCCCCTCCACTTT

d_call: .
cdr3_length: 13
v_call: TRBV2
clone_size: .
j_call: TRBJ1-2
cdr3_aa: CASSPALNYGYTF
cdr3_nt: TGTGCCAGCAGCCCCGCACTGAACTATGGCTACACCTTC

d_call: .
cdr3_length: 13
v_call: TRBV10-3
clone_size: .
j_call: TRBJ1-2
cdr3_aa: CAISENSNYGYTF
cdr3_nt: TGTGCCATCAGTGAGAACAGTAATTATGGCTACACCTTC

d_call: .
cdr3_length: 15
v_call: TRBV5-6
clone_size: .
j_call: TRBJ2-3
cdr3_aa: CASSLWQISTDTQYF
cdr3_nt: TGTGCCAGCAGCTTATGGCAGATAAGCACAGATACGCAGTATTTT

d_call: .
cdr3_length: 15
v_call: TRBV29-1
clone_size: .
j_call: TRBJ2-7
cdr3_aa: CSVEEWGGDHYEQYF
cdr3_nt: TGCAGCGTTGAAGAGTGGGGGGGCGACCACTACGAGCAGTACTTC

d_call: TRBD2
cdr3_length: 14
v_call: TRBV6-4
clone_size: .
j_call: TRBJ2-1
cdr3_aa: CASSGGAAGDEQFF
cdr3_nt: TGTGCCAGCAGCGGCGGGGCGGCGGGAGATGAGCAGTTCTTC

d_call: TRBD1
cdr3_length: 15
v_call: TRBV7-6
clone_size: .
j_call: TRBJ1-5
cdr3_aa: CASSPQGATNQPQHF
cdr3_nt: TGTGCCAGCAGCCCTCAGGGGGCCACCAATCAGCCCCAGCATTTT

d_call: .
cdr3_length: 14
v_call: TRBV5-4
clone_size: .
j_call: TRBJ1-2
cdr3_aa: CASSLLGAPNGYTF
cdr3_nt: TGTGCCAGCAGCCTTTTGGGGGCGCCGAATGGCTACACCTTC

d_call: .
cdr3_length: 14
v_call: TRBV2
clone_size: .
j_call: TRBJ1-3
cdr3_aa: CASSESGSGNTIYF
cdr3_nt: TGTGCCAGCAGTGAGTCAGGTTCTGGAAACACCATATATTTT

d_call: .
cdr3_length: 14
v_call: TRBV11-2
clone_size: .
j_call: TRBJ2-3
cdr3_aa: CASSLDGAPDTQYF
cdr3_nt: TGTGCCAGCAGCTTAGATGGGGCCCCAGATACGCAGTATTTT

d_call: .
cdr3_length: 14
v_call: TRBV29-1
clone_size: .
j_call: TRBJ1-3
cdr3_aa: CSAEFRGRGNTIYF
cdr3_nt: TGCAGCGCTGAATTTAGGGGTCGTGGAAACACCATATATTTT

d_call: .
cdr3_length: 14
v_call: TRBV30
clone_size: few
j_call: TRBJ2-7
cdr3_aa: CAWNRGSTSYEQYF
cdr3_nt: TGTGCCTGGAATCGGGGTAGCACGTCCTACGAGCAGTACTTC

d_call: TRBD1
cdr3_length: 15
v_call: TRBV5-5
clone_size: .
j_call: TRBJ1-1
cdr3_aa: CASSSRDRGLSEAFF
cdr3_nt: TGTGCCAGCAGCAGCCGGGACAGGGGGCTATCTGAAGCTTTCTTT

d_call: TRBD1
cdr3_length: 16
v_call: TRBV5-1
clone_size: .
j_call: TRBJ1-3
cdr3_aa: CASSGDSQSSGNLIYF
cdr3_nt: TGCGCCAGCAGCGGGGACAGTCAATCCTCTGGAAACTTAATATATTTT

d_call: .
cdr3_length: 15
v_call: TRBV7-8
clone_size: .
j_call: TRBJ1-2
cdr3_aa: CASSFSTGSNYGYTF
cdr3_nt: TGTGCCAGCAGCTTTTCCACAGGGTCCAACTATGGCTACACCTTC

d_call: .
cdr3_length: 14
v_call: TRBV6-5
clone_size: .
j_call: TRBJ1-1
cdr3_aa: CASRVTDFNTEAFF
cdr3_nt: TGTGCCAGCAGGGTGACAGATTTTAACACTGAAGCTTTCTTT

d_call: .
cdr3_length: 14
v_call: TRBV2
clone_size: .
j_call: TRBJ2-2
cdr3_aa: CASSTDPNTGELFF
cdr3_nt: TGTGCCAGCTCGACAGATCCGAACACCGGGGAGCTGTTTTTT

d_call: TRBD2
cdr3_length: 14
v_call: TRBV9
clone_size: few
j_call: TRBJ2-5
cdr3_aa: CASSFGREGETQYF
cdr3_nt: TGTGCCAGTAGCTTTGGGAGGGAAGGGGAGACCCAGTACTTC

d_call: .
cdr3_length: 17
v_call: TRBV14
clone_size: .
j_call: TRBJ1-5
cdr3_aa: CASSQEWSGQGNQPQHF
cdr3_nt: TGTGCCAGCAGCCAAGAATGGTCAGGGCAGGGGAATCAGCCCCAGCATTTT

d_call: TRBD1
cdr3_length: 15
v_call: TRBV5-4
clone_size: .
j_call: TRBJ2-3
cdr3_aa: CASSRGTGGRDTQYF
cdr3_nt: TGTGCCAGCAGCCGCGGGACAGGGGGTAGGGATACGCAGTATTTT

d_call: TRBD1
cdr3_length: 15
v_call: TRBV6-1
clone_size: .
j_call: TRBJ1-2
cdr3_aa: CASSQDWGQNYGYTF
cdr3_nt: TGTGCCAGCAGCCAAGACTGGGGACAGAACTATGGCTACACCTTC

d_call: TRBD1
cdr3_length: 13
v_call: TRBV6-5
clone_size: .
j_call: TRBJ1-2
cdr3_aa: CASSYDRDYGYTF
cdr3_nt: TGTGCCAGCAGTTACGACAGGGACTATGGCTACACCTTC

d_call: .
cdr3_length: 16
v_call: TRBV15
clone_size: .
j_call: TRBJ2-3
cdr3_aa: CATSPRGTTVIDTQYF
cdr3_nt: TGTGCCACCAGCCCCAGGGGAACCACCGTGATAGATACGCAGTATTTT

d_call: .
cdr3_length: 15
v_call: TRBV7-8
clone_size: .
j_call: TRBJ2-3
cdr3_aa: CASSFIAARGDTQYF
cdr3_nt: TGTGCCAGCAGCTTTATAGCGGCCCGGGGTGATACGCAGTATTTT

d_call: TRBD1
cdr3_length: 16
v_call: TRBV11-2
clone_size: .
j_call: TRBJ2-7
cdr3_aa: CASTPGAGGVFYEQYF
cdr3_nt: TGTGCCAGCACCCCCGGGGCAGGGGGCGTTTTCTACGAGCAGTACTTC

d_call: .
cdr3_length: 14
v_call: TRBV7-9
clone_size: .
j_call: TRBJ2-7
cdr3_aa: CASRPVGLYYEQYF
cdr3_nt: TGTGCCAGCAGGCCAGTGGGACTTTACTACGAGCAGTACTTC

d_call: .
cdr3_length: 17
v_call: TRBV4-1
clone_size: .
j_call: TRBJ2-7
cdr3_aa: CASSQEKATGIVYEQYF
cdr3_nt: TGCGCCAGCAGCCAAGAAAAAGCGACAGGTATCGTTTACGAGCAGTACTTC

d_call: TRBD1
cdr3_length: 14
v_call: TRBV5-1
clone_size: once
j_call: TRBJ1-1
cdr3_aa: CASSWTGGRTEAFF
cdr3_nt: TGCGCCAGCAGCTGGACAGGGGGCAGGACTGAAGCTTTCTTT

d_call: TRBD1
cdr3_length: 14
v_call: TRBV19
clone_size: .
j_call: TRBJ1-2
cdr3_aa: CASSIDRTGDGYTF
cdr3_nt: TGTGCCAGTAGTATAGATCGGACAGGGGACGGCTACACCTTC